This T cell receptor (beta chain) stems from a study of T cell repertoires in cytomegalovirus infection. Overall study context: Matching HLA type and CMV infection were both indicated by public TCR beta signatures.

Each CDR3 protein is one row after TCRdb ran MiXCR on the reads. The table records 350,000 to 450,000 distinct CDR3 sequences, approximately 18% of them present only once. General study results and limits: It was HLA-C-restricted CMV-specific TCR beta clonotypes that dominated the response ex vivo.

At least ten counts were recorded for this clonotype. Its antigen remains unknown. The CDR3 runs to 18 residues. V shed 2 bases and J 2 bases; nucleotides not matched to a gene: 11. Germline CDR1 is SGHVS and CDR2 is FQNEAQ. This clonotype originated in a human donor in good health (CMV status not recorded). Some clones in this sample may be carry-over from other donors' samples. The chain links TRBV7-8 to TRBJ2-5, with 10 nucleotides matching TRBD2. Input material: PBMCs. The DNA of the CDR3 is TGTGCCAGCAGCTTATCCAGCGGGAGGGCCCTGTCTCAAGAGACCCAGTACTTC. It specifies CASSLSSGRALSQETQYF. The variable domain in full, with the rest retrieved from reference TRBV7-8 and TRBJ2-5, is GAGVSQSPRYKVAKRGQDVALRCDPISGHVSLFWYQQALGQGPEFLTYFQNEAQLDKSGLPSDRFFAERPEGSVSTLKIQRTQQEDSAVYLCASSLSSGRALSQETQYFGPGTRLLVL.